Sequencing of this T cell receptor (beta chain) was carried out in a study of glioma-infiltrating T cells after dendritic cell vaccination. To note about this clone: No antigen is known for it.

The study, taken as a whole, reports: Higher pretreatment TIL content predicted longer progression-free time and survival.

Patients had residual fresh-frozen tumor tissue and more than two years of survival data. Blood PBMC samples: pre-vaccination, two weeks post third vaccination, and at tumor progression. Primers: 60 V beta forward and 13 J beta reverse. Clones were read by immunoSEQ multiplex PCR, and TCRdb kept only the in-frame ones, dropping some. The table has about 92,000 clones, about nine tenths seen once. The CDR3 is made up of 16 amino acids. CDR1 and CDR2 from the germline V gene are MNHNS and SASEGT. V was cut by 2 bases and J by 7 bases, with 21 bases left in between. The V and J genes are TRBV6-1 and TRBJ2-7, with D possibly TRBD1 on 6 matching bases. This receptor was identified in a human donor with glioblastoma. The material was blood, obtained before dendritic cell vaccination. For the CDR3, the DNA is TGTGCCAGCAGTGAACTCCCGGGACACCTAGGAGGTGAGCAGTACTTC. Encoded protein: CASSELPGHLGGEQYF.